This T cell receptor (beta chain) came from a study of OX40 agonist ivuxolimab in advanced cancers. Sequencing used immunoSEQ multiplex PCR; TCRdb keeps in-frame clones, though not all of them. Of fewer than 85,000 clones listed, 85% to 95% are singletons. Notes on the study in general: The antigen specificity of the peripheral T cells (those that were expanded) was not determined.

The CDR3 consists of 14 residues. Deletions cut 3 bases from V and 0 bases from J, with 10 bases between. CDR1 is SGHNT and CDR2 is YYREEE in the germline V gene (reference sequence). A note on this clone: What it binds is unknown.

The receptor was isolated from an adult with an advanced solid tumor such as melanoma, head and neck, liver or kidney cancer. The chain employs TRBV5-4 and TRBJ2-7, with D unclear. The sequencing here drew on CD4+ or CD8+ T cells sorted from blood, taken in a trial of the OX40 agonist ivuxolimab. CDR3 nucleotides: TGTGCCAGCAGCTCCGAGGAGAGCTCCTACGAGCAGTACTTC. Its translation: CASSSEESSYEQYF.